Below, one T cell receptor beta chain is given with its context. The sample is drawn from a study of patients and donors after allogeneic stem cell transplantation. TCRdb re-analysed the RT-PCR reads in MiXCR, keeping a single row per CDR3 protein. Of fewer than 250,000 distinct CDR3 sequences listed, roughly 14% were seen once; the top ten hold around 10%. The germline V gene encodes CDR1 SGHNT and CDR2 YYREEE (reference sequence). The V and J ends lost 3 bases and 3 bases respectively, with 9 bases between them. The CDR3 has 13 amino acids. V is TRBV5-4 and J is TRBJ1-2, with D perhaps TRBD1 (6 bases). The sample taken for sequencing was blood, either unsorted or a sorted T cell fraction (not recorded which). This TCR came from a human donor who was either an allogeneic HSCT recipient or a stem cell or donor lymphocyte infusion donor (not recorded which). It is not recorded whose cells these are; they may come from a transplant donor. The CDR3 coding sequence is TGTGCCAGCAGCTCCCCAGGGGACTATGGCTACACCTTC. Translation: CASSSPGDYGYTF.